Listed below are T cell receptor beta chains from one sample, sequenced in a study of blood T cells in healthy people across ages. TCRdb passed the 5' RACE reads through MiXCR, listing each CDR3 protein once. The table shows 1.4 million to 1.5 million distinct CDR3 sequences, with around 39% occurring only once. Specimen: blood. These receptors were taken from a woman younger than 35 in good health. Both conserved end residues are part of each CDR3. D genes are given only for firm matches. Size is stated for part of the rows, as once, few or many counts, or as a class when the clone is expanded.

clone size,D gene,V gene,J gene,CDR3 DNA,CDR3 protein
few,TRBD2,TRBV5-1,TRBJ2-5,TGCGCCAGCAGCTGGACTAGCGGGGACCTGAATCAGTACTTC,CASSWTSGDLNQYF
few,NA,TRBV6-1,TRBJ2-3,TGTGCCAGCAGTGAAAGAGGGGTAGATACGCAGTATTTT,CASSERGVDTQYF
few,NA,TRBV3-1,TRBJ2-3,TGTGCCAGCAGCCAATTCGAGAGGGGTACGCAGTATTTT,CASSQFERGTQYF
NA,TRBD1,TRBV20-1,TRBJ1-2,TGCAGTGCTACGAGGACAGGGCGGGGCGGTTATGGCTACACCTTC,CSATRTGRGGYGYTF
NA,NA,TRBV2,TRBJ1-5,TGTGCCAGCAGTCCTCTTACCGCGGGGTTGAGGAATCAGCCCCAGCATTTT,CASSPLTAGLRNQPQHF
few,NA,TRBV11-1,TRBJ2-7,TGTGCCAGTAGGACGGGACTCAGCTCCTACAATGAGCAGTACTTC,CASRTGLSSYNEQYF
NA,TRBD1,TRBV11-2,TRBJ1-3,TGTGCCAGCAGCCGAGGGACAGGGATCGGAAACACCATATATTTT,CASSRGTGIGNTIYF
many,TRBD1,TRBV29-1,TRBJ2-3,TGCAGCGTTGACGGACAGGGGGGAACAGATACGCAGTATTTT,CSVDGQGGTDTQYF
NA,NA,TRBV12-3/TRBV12-4,TRBJ2-2,TGTGCCAGCAGTTTCCAATCGAGCGTGATGGACGGGGAGCTGTTTTTT,CASSFQSSVMDGELFF
few,NA,TRBV4-1,TRBJ2-5,TGCGCCAGCAGCCAGGGGAACCGACGGGACCCAGAGACCCAGTACTTC,CASSQGNRRDPETQYF
NA,TRBD1,TRBV27,TRBJ1-2,TGTGCCAGCAGTCCTTTTACAGGGGACTATGGCTACACCTTC,CASSPFTGDYGYTF
NA,NA,TRBV12-3/TRBV12-4,TRBJ1-3,TGTGCCAGCAGCGAAGGGCTACCTGGAAACACCATATATTTT,CASSEGLPGNTIYF
NA,NA,TRBV5-1,TRBJ2-1,TGCGCCAGCAGCTTGGGACCAGTGGTCCGTCTGGGCTCCTACAATGAGCAGTTCTTC,CASSLGPVVRLGSYNEQFF
few,TRBD1,TRBV15,TRBJ2-7,TGTGCCACCAGCAGAAAAGACAGGGGGGCCTACAATGAGCAGTACTTC,CATSRKDRGAYNEQYF
NA,NA,TRBV25-1,TRBJ2-5,TGTGCCAGCAGTGAATCGGCGGGATTAGGGGAGACCCAGTACTTC,CASSESAGLGETQYF
NA,NA,TRBV7-2,TRBJ2-5,TGTGCCAGCAGCTTAGTCGTGTTTGTCGGGACGCAGAAAGAGACCCAGTACTTC,CASSLVVFVGTQKETQYF
NA,NA,TRBV20-1,TRBJ2-7,TGCAGTGCTAGAGATAGCCAGGGAACCTACGAGCAGTACTTC,CSARDSQGTYEQYF
NA,NA,TRBV28,TRBJ1-2,TGTGCCAGCAGTTTAGCGGGGGCTGGTGGCTACACCTTC,CASSLAGAGGYTF
NA,NA,TRBV30,TRBJ1-4,TGTGCCTGGGGGGCCGGTGGTAATGAAAAACTGTTTTTT,CAWGAGGNEKLFF
few,NA,TRBV18,TRBJ2-5,TGTGCCAGCTCCGGACAGCGAGGTCAGTACTTC,CASSGQRGQYF
few,NA,TRBV5-5,TRBJ1-2,TGTGCCAGCAGCTTCCAGGGAATTGACGGCTACACCTTC,CASSFQGIDGYTF
few,NA,TRBV10-2,TRBJ2-7,TGCGCCAGCAGTGAGACGGTAGGATCTTCTCGGGAGCAGTACTTC,CASSETVGSSREQYF
NA,NA,TRBV3-1,TRBJ1-6,TGTGCCAGCAGCCCTCGAGGTCCCGATTCACCCCTCCACTTT,CASSPRGPDSPLHF
NA,NA,TRBV4-2,TRBJ1-1,TGTGCCAGCAGCCAAGATAGTGACGGAGGTTACACTGAAGCTTTCTTT,CASSQDSDGGYTEAFF
NA,NA,TRBV7-6,TRBJ2-7,TGTGCCAGCAGCGCCGGGACCAACTACGAGCAGTACTTC,CASSAGTNYEQYF
NA,NA,TRBV10-3,TRBJ2-3,TGTGCCATCTTCGGGGTTGGCACAGATACGCAGTATTTT,CAIFGVGTDTQYF
NA,NA,TRBV3-1,TRBJ2-1,TGTGCCAGCAGCCAAGGGGGTAGCGCCTCTGAGCAGTTCTTC,CASSQGGSASEQFF
NA,NA,TRBV6-1,TRBJ1-1,TGTGCCAGCAGTGGGGGTTATGAAGCTTTCTTT,CASSGGYEAFF
NA,TRBD2,TRBV5-1,TRBJ2-7,TGCGCCAGCAGCTTTGCTAGCGGGAGTCTCTACGAGCAGTACTTC,CASSFASGSLYEQYF
NA,NA,TRBV4-2,TRBJ2-4,TGTGCCAGCAGCCAAGATAGCCGGGATCTAGCCAAAAACATTCAGTACTTC,CASSQDSRDLAKNIQYF
many,NA,TRBV12-3/TRBV12-4,TRBJ2-5,TGTGCCAGCAGTTTAGCGCATGCAGCCCGCATACAAGAGACCCAGTACTTC,CASSLAHAARIQETQYF
NA,NA,TRBV7-2,TRBJ2-1,TGTGCCAGCACCCCCAGCCTATTACTTCCCTACAATGAGCAGTTCTTC,CASTPSLLLPYNEQFF
few,NA,TRBV4-2,TRBJ2-7,TGTGCCAGCAGCCAAGAAGCTAGCTTCTCCTACGAGCAGTACTTC,CASSQEASFSYEQYF
NA,NA,TRBV28,TRBJ2-6,TGTGCCAGCAGTCCCCTGGGTTCTGGGGCCAACGTCCTGACTTTC,CASSPLGSGANVLTF
few,TRBD1,TRBV5-1,TRBJ2-7,TGCGCCAGCAGCTTATACAGGGGGCTATACAATGAGCAGTACTTC,CASSLYRGLYNEQYF
few,NA,TRBV10-3,TRBJ2-6,TGTGCCATCAGTGAGTCGGGGGGAACTCCGCTCTCTGGGGCCAACGTCCTGACTTTC,CAISESGGTPLSGANVLTF
NA,NA,TRBV4-1,TRBJ2-5,TGCGCCAGCAGCCAAGATCGGGCGGGACAAGAGACCCAGTACTTC,CASSQDRAGQETQYF
NA,TRBD1,TRBV7-9,TRBJ1-1,TGTGCCAGCAGCTTAAAAATCCGGGACAGACGGAACACTGAAGCTTTCTTT,CASSLKIRDRRNTEAFF
few,NA,TRBV20-1,TRBJ2-7,TGCAGTGCTACGGAGGATGGGGGGGCTATCTCCTACGAGCAGTACTTC,CSATEDGGAISYEQYF
NA,TRBD1,TRBV27,TRBJ1-2,TGTGCCAGCAGTGGGGCCTATAGAACAGGGGCAGGCTATGGCTACACCTTC,CASSGAYRTGAGYGYTF
few,TRBD1,TRBV6-5,TRBJ2-3,TGTGCCAGCAGTTACCCCCGGGACAGGGTTCGAGATACGCAGTATTTT,CASSYPRDRVRDTQYF
many,NA,TRBV6-2/TRBV6-3,TRBJ2-1,TGTGCCAGCAGTGCCGGGACACTATCCTACAATGAGCAGTTCTTC,CASSAGTLSYNEQFF
few,NA,TRBV4-1,TRBJ1-1,TGCGCCAGCAGCCGCGCATGGGGGGAGGACACTGAAGCTTTCTTT,CASSRAWGEDTEAFF
NA,NA,TRBV18,TRBJ1-2,TGTGCCAGCTCACCTGCCCCTCTCGGCTACACCTTC,CASSPAPLGYTF
few,NA,TRBV2,TRBJ2-7,TGTGCCAGCAAACAGGGACCTTCCTACGAGCAGTACTTC,CASKQGPSYEQYF
NA,NA,TRBV5-1,TRBJ2-1,TGCGCCAGCAGCTGGAGGTACGGGGCCGATGAGCAGTTCTTC,CASSWRYGADEQFF
NA,TRBD2,TRBV11-2,TRBJ2-7,TGTGCCAGCAGCCTAAGGACTAGCAGCGCCTACGAGCAGTACTTC,CASSLRTSSAYEQYF
NA,TRBD2,TRBV20-1,TRBJ2-3,TGCAGTGCTAGATGGCTAGCGGGAGTCCCAGATACGCAGTATTTT,CSARWLAGVPDTQYF
NA,TRBD1,TRBV7-9,TRBJ2-5,TGTGCCAGCCAATTTGGACAGGGGGACACCCAGTACTTC,CASQFGQGDTQYF
once,NA,TRBV11-3,TRBJ2-1,TGTGCCAGCAGCTTAGGAACAGCCTATGAGCAGTTCTTC,CASSLGTAYEQFF
NA,NA,TRBV12-3/TRBV12-4,TRBJ2-1,TGTGCCAGCATCTGGGGGACCGAGCAGTTCTTC,CASIWGTEQFF
few,TRBD1,TRBV7-2,TRBJ2-1,TGTGCCAGCACCTCAGCCGGGACAGGGCAGTTCTTC,CASTSAGTGQFF
NA,NA,TRBV7-3,TRBJ2-5,TGTGCCAGCAGCCCTTTGGGGTATTACAATGAGCAGTACTTC,CASSPLGYYNEQYF
NA,TRBD1,TRBV5-1,TRBJ2-4,TGCGCCAGCAGCGACGGGACAGGGGGAATAGCCATTTTTGCCAAAAACATTCAGTACTTC,CASSDGTGGIAIFAKNIQYF
few,TRBD1,TRBV6-4,TRBJ2-1,TGTGCCAGCAGTCAGAGAGACAGGGTGGCCTACAATGAGCAGTTCTTC,CASSQRDRVAYNEQFF
few,NA,TRBV4-1,TRBJ2-7,TGCGCCAGCAGCCAAGGATCATATGAGGCTTACGAGCAGTACTTC,CASSQGSYEAYEQYF
few,TRBD2,TRBV6-5,TRBJ2-7,TGTGCCAGCAGCAACCTAGCGGACGAGCAGTACTTC,CASSNLADEQYF